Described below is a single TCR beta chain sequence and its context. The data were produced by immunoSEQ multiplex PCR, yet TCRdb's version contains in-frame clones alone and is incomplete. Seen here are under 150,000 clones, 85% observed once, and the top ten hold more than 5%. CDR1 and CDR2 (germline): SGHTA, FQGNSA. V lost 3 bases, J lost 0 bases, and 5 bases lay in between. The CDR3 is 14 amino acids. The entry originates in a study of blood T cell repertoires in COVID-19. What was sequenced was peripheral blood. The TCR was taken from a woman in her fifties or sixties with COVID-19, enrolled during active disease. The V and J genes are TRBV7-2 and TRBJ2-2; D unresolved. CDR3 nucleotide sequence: TGTGCCAGCAGCTTCTACGCGAACACCGGGGAGCTGTTTTTT. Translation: CASSFYANTGELFF.